Included here is one T cell receptor (beta chain) sequence, with context. Its specificity is not known. This sample is drawn from a study of shared clonotypes between healthy human individuals. Regarding the study as a whole: Researchers sampled blood only, noting tissue repertoires likely differ.

Using immunoSEQ multiplex PCR, the repertoire was profiled, and TCRdb retains in-frame clones only, with some absent. The sample has about 490,000 clones; less than 80% are singletons. Germline CDR1 SQVTM, CDR2 ANQGSEA. The CDR3 length is 14 residues. The V gene lost 4 bases and the J gene lost 4 bases, with 15 bases spanning the gap. The TCR sequence derives from a woman aged 40 to 49 in good health. Some clones in this sample may be carry-over from other donors' samples. The chain recombines TRBV29-1 with TRBJ2-3; no reliable D call. The sample comprised PBMCs. The CDR3 loop is CSVGPRLASDTQYF. The DNA for the CDR3 is TGCAGCGTTGGGCCCCGACTGGCGTCAGATACGCAGTATTTT.